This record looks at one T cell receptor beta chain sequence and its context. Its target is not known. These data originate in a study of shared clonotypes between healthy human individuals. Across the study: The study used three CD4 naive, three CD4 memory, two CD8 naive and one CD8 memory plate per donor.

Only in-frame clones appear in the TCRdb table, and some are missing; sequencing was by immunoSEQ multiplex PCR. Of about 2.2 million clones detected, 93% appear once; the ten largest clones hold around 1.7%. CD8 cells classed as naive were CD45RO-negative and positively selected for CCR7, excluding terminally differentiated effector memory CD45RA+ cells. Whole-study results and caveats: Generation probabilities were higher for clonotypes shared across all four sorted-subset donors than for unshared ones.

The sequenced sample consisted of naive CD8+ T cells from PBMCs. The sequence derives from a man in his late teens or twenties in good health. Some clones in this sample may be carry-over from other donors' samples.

CDR3 amino acids: CASEDSGGRLDRQYF. CDR3 coding DNA: TGTGCCAGCGAGGACTCCGGGGGACGCCTTGATCGGCAGTACTTC. V usage is TRBV6-5 and J usage is TRBJ2-7, with D possibly TRBD2 on 6 matching bases. Germline CDR1 is MNHEY and CDR2 is SVGAGI. V shed 8 bases and J shed 9 bases, with 26 bases lying between them. CDR3 length: 15 residues.